The sequence of this T cell receptor (beta chain) was determined in a study of T cells in Graves' hyperthyroidism and ophthalmopathy. RNA transcripts provided the source from which TCR beta CDR3 regions were amplified. RT-PCR in the first round (using the HTBI primer set) targeted the TCR CDR3. A single record per CDR3 protein comes from TCRdb applying MiXCR to the multiplex PCR reads. In the table there are around 280,000 distinct CDR3 sequences, approximately 12% of which are singletons. This clonotype was seen at least ten times. Its target is unknown. Study-level findings and limits: Most thyroid clonotypes that were expanded above 0.001 also turned up in blood.

Together with thyroid ultrasound, orbital computed tomography, serum thyroxine and TRAb, clinical symptoms were used for diagnoses. Deletions cut 5 bases from V and 3 bases from J, with 19 bases between. Germline values: CDR1 DFQATT, CDR2 SNEGSKA (reference sequence). This CDR3 is built from 15 residues. This rearrangement joins TRBV20-1 to TRBJ1-1; possible D gene TRBD1, 5 bases. The source of this sequence is a woman aged 30 to 39 with Graves' hyperthyroidism that later progressed to Graves' ophthalmopathy. Sequences were obtained from blood. CDR3 coding DNA: TGCAGTGCTGGGGAGACAGCGGGGCAGGACACTGAAGCTTTCTTT. It codes for CSAGETAGQDTEAFF.